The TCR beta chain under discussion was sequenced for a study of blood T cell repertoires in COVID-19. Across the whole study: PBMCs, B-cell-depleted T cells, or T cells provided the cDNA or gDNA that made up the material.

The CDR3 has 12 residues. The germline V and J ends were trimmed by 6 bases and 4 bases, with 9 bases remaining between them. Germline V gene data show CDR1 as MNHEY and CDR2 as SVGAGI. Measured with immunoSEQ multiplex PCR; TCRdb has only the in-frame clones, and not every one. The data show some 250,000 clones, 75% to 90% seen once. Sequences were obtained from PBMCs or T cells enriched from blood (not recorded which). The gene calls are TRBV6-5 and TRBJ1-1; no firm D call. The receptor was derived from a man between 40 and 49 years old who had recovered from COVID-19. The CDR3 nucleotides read TGTGCCAGCAGCCTATTCCTCACTGAAGCTTTCTTT. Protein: CASSLFLTEAFF.